The clone carrying this TCR beta chain showed up many times. Germline CDR1 is SQVTM and CDR2 is ANQGSEA. Trimming at V came to 8 bases and at J to 6 bases, leaving 3 bases not matched to a gene. This CDR3 is built from 10 residues. Using its own MiXCR run on the RT-PCR reads, TCRdb lists one record per CDR3 protein. The sample contains roughly 880,000 distinct CDR3 sequences, 15% to 20% of which appear only once. These data are taken from a study of patients and donors after allogeneic stem cell transplantation. The chain employs TRBV29-1 and TRBJ1-1, with 7 bases identical to TRBD1. Sample: blood, either unsorted or a sorted T cell fraction (not recorded which). This clonotype was obtained from a human donor who was either an allogeneic HSCT recipient or a stem cell or donor lymphocyte infusion donor (not recorded which). It is not recorded whose cells these are; they may come from a transplant donor. The CDR3: CSTGDAEAFF. CDR3 in DNA: TGCAGCACAGGGGACGCTGAAGCTTTCTTT. Full variable domain (outside the CDR3, taken from reference TRBV29-1 and TRBJ1-1): SAVISQKPSRDICQRGTSLTIQCQVDSQVTMMFWYRQQPGQSLTLIATANQGSEATYESGFVIDKFPISRPNLTFSTLTVSNMSPEDSSIYLCSTGDAEAFFGQGTRLTVV.